The clone carrying this T cell receptor beta chain is a singleton in its sample. Its cognate antigen is unknown. It was with 60 Vbeta and 13 Jbeta primers that the PCR ran. Authors' data handling: Among the unique TCR beta chains that a later analysis counted, about 81 million in all, about 11 million were shared. Using immunoSEQ multiplex PCR, the repertoire was profiled, and TCRdb retains in-frame clones only, with some absent. The DNA was the basis for D and trimming; V, J and clone size are from that table. The top ten hold more than 3.5% of the sample, which has 130,000 to 150,000 clones, approximately 74% seen once. This record comes from a study of cytomegalovirus exposure and HLA in healthy donors. Turning to the study itself: A data release that came early held approximately 92 million unique TCRs from HLA-typed donors.

The study's findings and limits: A link between a missense DCLRE1C variant and TCR beta V- and J-gene trimming emerged from a later analysis.

The clonotype comes from a man between 18 and 29 years old in good health and CMV-seropositive. The sequencing sample was made of PBMCs.

CDR3 in DNA: TGCGCCAGCAGCTGGGACAGTCCCTACGAGCAGTACTTC. Its protein is CASSWDSPYEQYF. The genes are TRBV5-1 and TRBJ2-7; the match to TRBD1 covers 7 bases. After removal of 3 bases from V and 2 bases from J, the junction contained 2 bases not matched to a gene. CDR3 size: 13 residues. Germline V gene sequence: CDR1 SGHRS, CDR2 YFSETQ.